These 27 T cell receptor beta chains came from one sample sequenced in a study of blood T cell repertoires in COVID-19. Measured with immunoSEQ multiplex PCR; TCRdb has only the in-frame clones, and not every one. The table records around 200,000 clones, around 80% of them present only once. The material sequenced was peripheral blood. Every receptor here comes from a man aged 45-65 years with active or convalescent COVID-19.

This clone was detected only a few times. The rearrangement uses TRBV5-5 and TRBJ2-7; 10 bases map to TRBD2. Germline CDR1 and CDR2: SGHKS and YYEKEE (reference sequence). The CDR3 is made up of 16 amino acids. The junction had 9 bases not matched to a gene; V was cut back by 4 bases and J by 2 bases. In nucleotides, the CDR3 is TGTGCCAGCAGCCCTAGCGGGAGTCCGGTGGCCTACGAGCAGTACTTC. Protein: CASSPSGSPVAYEQYF.

This chain joins TRBV5-1 and TRBJ2-6, with TRBD1 identical over 9 bases. Unmatched junction bases numbered 12, after V lost 1 base and J lost 4 bases. The CDR3 extends over 19 amino acids. CDR1 and CDR2 (germline): SGHRS, YFSETQ. The CDR3: CASSLNRGQGIRGANVLTF. In DNA, the CDR3 is TGCGCCAGCAGCTTGAATCGTGGACAGGGGATAAGGGGGGCCAACGTCCTGACTTTC. Full variable domain (missing parts from reference TRBV5-1 and TRBJ2-6): KAGVTQTPRYLIKTRGQQVTLSCSPISGHRSVSWYQQTPGQGLQFLFEYFSETQRNKGNFPGRFSGRQFSNSRSEMNVSTLELGDSALYLCASSLNRGQGIRGANVLTFGAGSRLTVL.

The count of this clone is one. The chain joins TRBV2 to TRBJ2-1, with 14 bases that match TRBD2. Germline CDR1 reads SNHLY; CDR2 reads FYNNEI. V lost 7 bases and J lost 7; bases outside the gene matches: 6. The CDR3 spans 15 residues. The CDR3 here is CASTLGLAGVNEQFF. The CDR3 DNA is TGTGCCAGCACACTGGGACTAGCGGGAGTAAATGAGCAGTTCTTC.

This chain joins TRBV3-1 (or the pseudogene TRBV3-2) and TRBJ2-2; D is uncertain. There are 13 residues in the CDR3. CDR1 is LGHDT, CDR2 YNNKEL, per germline (reference sequence). V was cut by 4 bases and J by 4 bases, with 7 bases left in between. The CDR3 bases are TGTGCCAGCAGCCCGTACAGCACCGGGGAGCTGTTTTTT. This sequence encodes CASSPYSTGELFF.

The V and J genes are TRBV6-6 and TRBJ1-6; perhaps TRBD1 as D (5 bases). Germline CDR1 and CDR2: MNHNY and SVGAGI (reference sequence). CDR3 length: 15 residues. The V gene lost 0 bases and the J gene lost 10 bases, with 13 bases spanning the gap. The CDR3 reads CASSYSGRANSPLHF. DNA for the CDR3: TGTGCCAGCAGTTACTCCGGCAGGGCCAACTCACCCCTCCACTTT.

This clone was counted a single time. This sequence joins TRBV5-1 and TRBJ2-3; TRBD2 agrees at 9 bases. CDR1 is SGHRS and CDR2 is YFSETQ in the germline V gene. This CDR3 has 16 residues. V lost 0 bases and J lost 3; bases outside the gene matches: 5. CDR3 sequence: CASSLDTLAGTDTQYF. CDR3 coding DNA: TGCGCCAGCAGCTTGGATACTCTAGCGGGAACAGATACGCAGTATTTT.

The rearrangement uses TRBV9 and TRBJ2-3, with D uncertain. The CDR3 runs to 13 residues. The germline CDR1 and CDR2 sequences are SGDLS and YYNGEE. Between the trimmed V and J ends, which lost 1 base and 1 base, there was a span of 4 bases. This CDR3 is CASSVSGTDTQYF. The CDR3 nucleotides are TGTGCCAGCAGCGTATCCGGCACAGATACGCAGTATTTT. Drawing the rest from reference TRBV9 and TRBJ2-3, the complete variable domain is DSGVTQTPKHLITATGQRVTLRCSPRSGDLSVYWYQQSLDQGLQFLIQYYNGEERAKGNILERFSAQQFPDLHSELNLSSLELGDSALYFCASSVSGTDTQYFGPGTRLTVL.

The CDR3: CASSLAGRETYEQYF. Here the CDR3 DNA reads TGTGCCAGCAGCTTAGCCGGCAGGGAAACCTACGAGCAGTACTTC. The gene calls are TRBV7-9 and TRBJ2-7, with D perhaps matching TRBD1 (5 bases). V was cut by 0 bases and J by 2 bases, with 11 bases left in between. The CDR3 runs 15 residues. Looked up from germline, CDR1 is SEHNR and CDR2 is FQNEAQ (reference sequence).

CDR3 nucleotide sequence: TGTGCCACCGGGAGTGGCCCCACGAACACCGGGGAGCTGTTTTTT. This translates into CATGSGPTNTGELFF. This chain links TRBV10-3 with TRBJ2-2; D is possibly TRBD2 (6 bases). The CDR3 runs to 15 residues. Germline V gene sequence: CDR1 ENHRY, CDR2 SYGVKD. V gave up 10 bases and J gave up 0 bases, with 15 bases separating them.

The chain employs TRBV9 and TRBJ2-1, with TRBD2 matching over 9 bases. With V trimmed by 4 bases and J by 5 bases, 4 bases remained unmatched. Germline V gene sequence: CDR1 SGDLS, CDR2 YYNGEE. This CDR3 has 14 amino acids. The CDR3 sequence is CASSLSGRNNEQFF. The CDR3 DNA is TGTGCCAGCAGCCTTAGCGGGAGAAACAATGAGCAGTTCTTC.

The rearrangement links TRBV27 to TRBJ2-2; a possible D gene is TRBD1 (6 bases). V was shortened by 4 bases and J by 6 bases, with 15 bases between the two germline ends. CDR3 length: 15 amino acids. From germline, CDR1 is MNHEY and CDR2 SMNVEV (reference sequence). The CDR3, as DNA: TGTGCCAGCAGTTCCCCCACAGGGTGGGCCGGGGAGCTGTTTTTT. Translation gives CASSSPTGWAGELFF.

The rearrangement joins TRBV7-9 to TRBJ1-1, with a possible D match to TRBD1 (5 bases). V gave up 5 bases and J gave up 4 bases, with 17 bases separating them. The germline V gene has CDR1 SEHNR and CDR2 FQNEAQ (reference sequence). The CDR3 has 15 amino acids. The CDR3 DNA reads TGTGCCAGCAGCCCGGAGGGGATTGCGCTCACTGAAGCTTTCTTT. It codes for CASSPEGIALTEAFF.

This chain joins TRBV24-1 and TRBJ2-7, with D possibly matching TRBD2 (5 bases). Germline V gene data show CDR1 as KGHDR and CDR2 as SFDVKD. The ends were cut back, 2 bases at V and 5 bases at J, with 15 bases in the middle. This CDR3 has 15 residues. CDR3 nucleotide sequence: TGTGCCACCAGTGATTCGCCCCAGAGGGTCCACGAGCAGTACTTC. Amino acids: CATSDSPQRVHEQYF.

The chain carries TRBV2 and TRBJ2-3; tentatively, D is TRBD1 (5 bases). CDR3 length: 15 residues. Germline CDR1 reads SNHLY; CDR2 reads FYNNEI. The V end lost 3 bases, the J end lost 7 bases, and 17 bases lay between the germline ends. The CDR3 DNA sequence: TGTGCCAGCAGTGACTTCCGGACACCGAGTCATACGCAGTATTTT. Its protein product is CASSDFRTPSHTQYF.

This clone was seen only once. The chain employs TRBV7-8 and TRBJ2-1; the match to TRBD2 covers 14 bases. V lost 5 bases to trimming and J lost 4 bases; unmatched junction nucleotides: 7. Germline V lookup: CDR1 SGHVS, CDR2 FQNEAQ. This CDR3 has 17 amino acids. CDR3 loop: CASSPRTSGGIYNEQFF. In DNA, the CDR3 is TGTGCCAGCAGCCCCAGGACTAGCGGGGGGATTTACAATGAGCAGTTCTTC.

This clone was picked up one time. The V call is TRBV7-3, the J call TRBJ2-5, with 7 nucleotides matching TRBD2. With V trimmed by 6 bases and J by 5 bases, 6 bases remained unmatched. The CDR3 contains 13 residues. Looked up from germline, CDR1 is SGHTA and CDR2 is FQGTGA. The CDR3 nucleotides read TGTGCCAGCAGTAACTCGGGGGGTGAGACCCAGTACTTC. Translation gives CASSNSGGETQYF.

A word on this clone: Other DNA sequences in this sample translate to the same CDR3. The chain couples TRBV6-1 to TRBJ1-5, with D possibly matching TRBD1 (6 bases). Germline V gene lookup returns CDR1 MNHNS and CDR2 SASEGT. Trimming pared 0 bases from V and 4 bases from J, leaving 10 bases between. The CDR3 covers 15 residues. CDR3 sequence: CASSEATGFNQPQHF. CDR3 nucleotide sequence: TGTGCCAGCAGTGAAGCGACAGGCTTTAATCAGCCCCAGCATTTT.

As DNA, the CDR3 is TGCGCCAGCAGCCCCCAGCCGGGAAGGGACTATGGCTACACCTTC. As protein: CASSPQPGRDYGYTF. This rearrangement joins TRBV5-1 to TRBJ1-2; D is unresolved. Germline assignment: CDR1 SGHRS and CDR2 YFSETQ. The CDR3 runs to 15 residues. V lost 4 bases and J lost 3, with 16 bases in between.

The rearrangement joins TRBV7-6 to TRBJ2-2, with TRBD2 matching 16 bases. V lost 5 bases to trimming and J lost 5 bases; unmatched junction nucleotides: 8. Germline CDR1 and CDR2: SGHVS and FNYEAQ. CDR3 length: 18 residues. Written as DNA, the CDR3 is TGTGCCAGCAGCAAGGGACTAGCGGGAGGGCCTCGTACCGGGGAGCTGTTTTTT. Translated: CASSKGLAGGPRTGELFF.

Notes on this clone: The junction departs from germline at one end; a sequencing error may be responsible. DNA of the CDR3: TGTGCTAGCAGCCCCCAACTAGCGGCGAACCAAGAGACCCAGTACTTC. Translating it yields CASSPQLAANQETQYF. The V gene is TRBV7-7, the J gene TRBJ2-5; 8 bases are shared with TRBD2. CDR3 length: 16 amino acids. CDR1 is SSHAT, CDR2 FNYEAQ, per germline (reference sequence).

The chain uses TRBV27 and TRBJ2-1; 9 bases map to TRBD2. The CDR3 has 15 residues. With 2 bases clipped from V and 2 bases from J, the junction kept 1 base outside the gene matches. Germline V gene data show CDR1 as MNHEY and CDR2 as SMNVEV (reference sequence). DNA of the CDR3: TGTGCCAGCAGTTTACGCGGGAGGGCCTACAATGAGCAGTTCTTC. The encoded protein is CASSLRGRAYNEQFF.

The genes are TRBV19 and TRBJ1-5, with 10 positions matching TRBD1. Looked up from germline, CDR1 is LNHDA and CDR2 is SQIVND (reference sequence). The CDR3 length is 14 residues. Germline trimming cut 10 bases from V and 7 bases from J; bases unmatched to any gene: 10. The CDR3 loop is CATASGDRGQPQHF. The CDR3 bases are TGTGCCACCGCCTCCGGGGACAGGGGACAGCCCCAGCATTTT.

V is TRBV3-1 (or the pseudogene TRBV3-2) and J is TRBJ1-1, with D possibly TRBD1 on 6 matching bases. Germline lookup yields CDR1 LGHDT and CDR2 YNNKEL (reference sequence). This CDR3 has 13 amino acids. Trimming stripped 4 bases from V and 7 bases from J, with 13 bases between. This CDR3 is CASSRQGLGEAFF. The CDR3 nucleotides are TGTGCCAGCAGCCGCCAGGGGCTCGGTGAAGCTTTCTTT.

This clone has just a few counts. The genes are TRBV19 and TRBJ1-5; 7 nucleotides match TRBD1. The CDR3 covers 17 residues. The germline V gene encodes CDR1 LNHDA and CDR2 SQIVND (reference sequence). The J segment lost 0 bases and the V segment lost 5 bases, leaving 10 bases of the junction unmatched. CDR3 in DNA: TGTGCCAGTAGTTTCTACGGGACAGCATATAGCAATCAGCCCCAGCATTTT. Protein sequence: CASSFYGTAYSNQPQHF. Using reference TRBV19 and TRBJ1-5 for the parts outside the CDR3, the full variable domain is DGGITQSPKYLFRKEGQNVTLSCEQNLNHDAMYWYRQDPGQGLRLIYYSQIVNDFQKGDIAEGYSVSREKKESFPLTVTSAQKNPTAFYLCASSFYGTAYSNQPQHFGDGTRLSIL.

V is TRBV6-5 and J is TRBJ1-2; D not certain. CDR3 size: 16 residues. The V end was cut by 0 bases, the J end by 1 base, with 12 bases between. Germline-derived CDR1 and CDR2 are MNHEY and SVGAGI. For the CDR3, the DNA is TGTGCCAGCAGTTACTCAAGTGGCGGGGTTAACTATGGCTACACCTTC. Protein sequence: CASSYSSGGVNYGYTF.

The rearrangement uses TRBV7-2 and TRBJ2-7; tentatively, D is TRBD2 (5 bases). V was pared by 5 bases and J by 3 bases, with 14 bases between. Germline assignment: CDR1 SGHTA and CDR2 FQGNSA. This CDR3 comprises 14 residues. The CDR3, as DNA: TGTGCCAGCAGCACGCGCTGGGGAGTCTACGAGCAGTACTTC. Translation: CASSTRWGVYEQYF.

The chain employs TRBV5-1 and TRBJ2-4; 12 bases fit TRBD2. The ends lost 3 bases at V and 7 bases at J; junction bases unmatched: 5. This CDR3 has 15 amino acids. Germline CDR1 and CDR2: SGHRS and YFSETQ. CDR3 loop: CASSSTSGGTNIQYF. The CDR3 DNA reads as TGCGCCAGCAGCTCCACTAGCGGGGGGACTAACATTCAGTACTTC. The full variable domain, completed using reference TRBV5-1 and TRBJ2-4, is KAGVTQTPRYLIKTRGQQVTLSCSPISGHRSVSWYQQTPGQGLQFLFEYFSETQRNKGNFPGRFSGRQFSNSRSEMNVSTLELGDSALYLCASSSTSGGTNIQYFGAGTRLSVL.